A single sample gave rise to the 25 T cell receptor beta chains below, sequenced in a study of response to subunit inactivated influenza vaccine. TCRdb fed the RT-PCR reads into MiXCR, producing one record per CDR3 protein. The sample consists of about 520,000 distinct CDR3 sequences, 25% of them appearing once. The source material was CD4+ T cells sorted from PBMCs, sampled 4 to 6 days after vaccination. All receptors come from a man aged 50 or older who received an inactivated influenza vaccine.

The CDR3 region is CASSQPLTGCRVGEQYF. As DNA, the CDR3 is TGCGCCAGCAGTCAACCCCTAACGGGATGCCGGGTAGGGGAGCAGTACTTC. The chain carries TRBV23-1 and TRBJ2-7; tentative D call: TRBD2 (5 bases). TRBV23-1 is sorted into the ORF group, with uncertain function. The CDR3 is made up of 17 amino acids. The V gene lost 2 bases and the J gene lost 7 bases, with 24 bases spanning the gap.

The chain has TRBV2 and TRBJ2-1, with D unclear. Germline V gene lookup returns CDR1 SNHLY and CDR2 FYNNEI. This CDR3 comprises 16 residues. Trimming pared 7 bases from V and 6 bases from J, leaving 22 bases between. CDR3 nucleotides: TGTGCCAGCAAGACGAGGCCGTGGATCATGTCCAATGAGCAGTTCTTC. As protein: CASKTRPWIMSNEQFF.

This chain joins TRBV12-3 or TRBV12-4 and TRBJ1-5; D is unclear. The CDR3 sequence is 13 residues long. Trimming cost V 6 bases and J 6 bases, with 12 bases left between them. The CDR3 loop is CASSVRRGQPQHF. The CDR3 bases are TGTGCCAGCAGCGTACGCCGCGGTCAGCCCCAGCATTTT.

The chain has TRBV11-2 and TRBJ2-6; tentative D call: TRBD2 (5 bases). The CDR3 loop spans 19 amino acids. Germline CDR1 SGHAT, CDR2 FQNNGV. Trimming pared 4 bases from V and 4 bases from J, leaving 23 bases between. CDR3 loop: CASSSRGSRLSSGANVLTF. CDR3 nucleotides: TGTGCCAGCAGCTCGCGAGGGAGTAGGCTCTCATCGGGGGCCAACGTCCTGACTTTC.

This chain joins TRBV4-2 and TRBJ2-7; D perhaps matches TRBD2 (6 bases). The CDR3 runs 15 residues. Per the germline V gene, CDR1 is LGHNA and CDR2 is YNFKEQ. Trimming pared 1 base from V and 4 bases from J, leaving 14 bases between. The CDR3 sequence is CASSQVSGRPYEQYF. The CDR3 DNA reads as TGTGCCAGCAGCCAAGTTAGCGGAAGACCGTACGAGCAGTACTTC.

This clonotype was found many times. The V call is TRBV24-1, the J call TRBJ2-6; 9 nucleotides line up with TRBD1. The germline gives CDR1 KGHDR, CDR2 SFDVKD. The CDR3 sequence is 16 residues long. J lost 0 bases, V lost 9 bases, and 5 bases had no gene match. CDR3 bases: TGTGCCACCGCCGGGACAGGGCACTCTGGGGCCAACGTCCTGACTTTC. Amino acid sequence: CATAGTGHSGANVLTF.

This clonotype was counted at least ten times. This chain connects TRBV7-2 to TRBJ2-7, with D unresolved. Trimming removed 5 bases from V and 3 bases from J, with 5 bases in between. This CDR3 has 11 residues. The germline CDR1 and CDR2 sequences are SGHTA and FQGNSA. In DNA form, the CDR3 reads TGTGCCAGCAGCCCGGGCTACGAGCAGTACTTC. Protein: CASSPGYEQYF.

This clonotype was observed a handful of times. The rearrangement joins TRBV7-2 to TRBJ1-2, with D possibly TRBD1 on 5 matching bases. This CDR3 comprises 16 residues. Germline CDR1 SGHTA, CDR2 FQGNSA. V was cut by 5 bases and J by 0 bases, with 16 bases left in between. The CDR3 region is CASSRAGTATNYGYTF. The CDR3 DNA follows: TGTGCCAGCAGCCGCGCCGGGACGGCGACTAACTATGGCTACACCTTC. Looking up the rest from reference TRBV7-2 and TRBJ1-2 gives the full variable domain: GAGVSQSPSNKVTEKGKDVELRCDPISGHTALYWYRQSLGQGLEFLIYFQGNSAPDKSGLPSDRFSAERTGGSVSTLTIQRTQQEDSAVYLCASSRAGTATNYGYTFGSGTRLTVV.

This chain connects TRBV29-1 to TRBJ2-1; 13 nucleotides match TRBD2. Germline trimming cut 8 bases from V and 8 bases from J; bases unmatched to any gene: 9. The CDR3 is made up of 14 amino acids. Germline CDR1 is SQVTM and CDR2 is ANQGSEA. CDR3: CSIWTSGSGDEQFF. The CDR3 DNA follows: TGCAGCATTTGGACTAGCGGGAGTGGCGATGAGCAGTTCTTC.

CDR3 protein: CASSLVDTGSSYNSPLHF. The DNA of the CDR3 is TGTGCCAGCAGCTTAGTGGACACAGGGAGCTCCTATAATTCACCCCTCCACTTT. The chain carries TRBV7-6 and TRBJ1-6; tentatively, D is TRBD1 (6 bases). Trimming stripped 1 base from V and 0 bases from J, with 13 bases between. Looked up from germline, CDR1 is SGHVS and CDR2 is FNYEAQ. This CDR3 contains 18 residues.

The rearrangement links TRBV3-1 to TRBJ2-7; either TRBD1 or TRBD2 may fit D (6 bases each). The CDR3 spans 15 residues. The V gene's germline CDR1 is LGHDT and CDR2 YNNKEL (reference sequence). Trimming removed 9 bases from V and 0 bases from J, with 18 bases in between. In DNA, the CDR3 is TGTGCCAGTGAGCGACAGGCGGGGAGCTCCTACGAGCAGTACTTC. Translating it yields CASERQAGSSYEQYF.

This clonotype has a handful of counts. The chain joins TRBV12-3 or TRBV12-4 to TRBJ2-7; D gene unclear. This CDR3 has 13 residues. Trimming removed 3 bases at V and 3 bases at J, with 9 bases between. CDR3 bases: TGTGCCAGCAGTTTTTCTCGCTACTACGAGCAGTACTTC. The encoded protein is CASSFSRYYEQYF.

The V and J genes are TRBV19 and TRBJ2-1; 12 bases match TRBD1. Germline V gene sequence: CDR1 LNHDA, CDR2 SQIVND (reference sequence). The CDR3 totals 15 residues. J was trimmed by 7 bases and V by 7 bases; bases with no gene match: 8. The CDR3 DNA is TGTGCCAGTATGACGGGACAGGGGGCGGCGAATGAGCAGTTCTTC. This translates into CASMTGQGAANEQFF.

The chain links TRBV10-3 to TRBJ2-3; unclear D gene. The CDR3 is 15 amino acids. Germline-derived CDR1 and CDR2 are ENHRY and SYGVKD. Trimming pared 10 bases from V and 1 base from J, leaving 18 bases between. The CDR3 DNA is TGTGCCACCCAAGCGAGCGCCGGAGGCACAGATACGCAGTATTTT. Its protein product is CATQASAGGTDTQYF.

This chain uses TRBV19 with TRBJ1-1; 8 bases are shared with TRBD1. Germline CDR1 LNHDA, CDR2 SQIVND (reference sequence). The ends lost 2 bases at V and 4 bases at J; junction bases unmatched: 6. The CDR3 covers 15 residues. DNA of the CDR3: TGTGCCAGTAGTATACCCGTACAGGGGGTCACTGAAGCTTTCTTT. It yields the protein CASSIPVQGVTEAFF.

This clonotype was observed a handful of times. CDR3 in amino acids: CASSLAGQGIDEQYF. For the CDR3, the DNA is TGCGCCAGCAGCTTGGCTGGACAGGGGATCGACGAGCAGTACTTC. This chain links TRBV5-1 with TRBJ2-7, with 9 nucleotides matching TRBD1. The ends lost 0 bases at V and 5 bases at J; junction bases unmatched: 6. Per germline, CDR1 SGHRS and CDR2 YFSETQ. This CDR3 region has 15 residues. Complete variable domain (other parts from reference TRBV5-1 and TRBJ2-7): KAGVTQTPRYLIKTRGQQVTLSCSPISGHRSVSWYQQTPGQGLQFLFEYFSETQRNKGNFPGRFSGRQFSNSRSEMNVSTLELGDSALYLCASSLAGQGIDEQYFGPGTRLTVT.

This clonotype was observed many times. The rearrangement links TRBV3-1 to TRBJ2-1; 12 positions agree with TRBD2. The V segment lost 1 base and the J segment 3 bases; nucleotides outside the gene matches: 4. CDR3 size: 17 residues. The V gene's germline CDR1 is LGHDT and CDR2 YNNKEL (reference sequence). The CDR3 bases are TGTGCCAGCAGCCAAGGCGGGGGACTAGCGGGCTACAATGAGCAGTTCTTC. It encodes CASSQGGGLAGYNEQFF.

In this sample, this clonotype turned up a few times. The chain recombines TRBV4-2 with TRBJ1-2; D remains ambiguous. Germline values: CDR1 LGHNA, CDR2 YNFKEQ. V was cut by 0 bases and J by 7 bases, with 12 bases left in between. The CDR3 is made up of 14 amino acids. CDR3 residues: CASSQEKEGLGYTF. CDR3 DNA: TGTGCCAGCAGCCAAGAAAAGGAGGGTCTTGGCTACACCTTC.

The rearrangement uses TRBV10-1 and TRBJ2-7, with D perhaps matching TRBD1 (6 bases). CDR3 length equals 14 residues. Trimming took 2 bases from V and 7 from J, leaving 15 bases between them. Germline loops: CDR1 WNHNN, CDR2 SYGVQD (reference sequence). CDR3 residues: CASSEGPGAWEQYF. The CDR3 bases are TGCGCCAGCAGTGAGGGGCCAGGGGCCTGGGAGCAGTACTTC.

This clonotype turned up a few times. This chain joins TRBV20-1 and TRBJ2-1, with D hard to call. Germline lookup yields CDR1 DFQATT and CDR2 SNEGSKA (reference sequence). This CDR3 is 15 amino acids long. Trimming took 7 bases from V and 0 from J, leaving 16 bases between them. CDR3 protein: CSGRRPASSYNEQFF. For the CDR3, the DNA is TGCAGTGGCAGAAGGCCAGCGAGCTCCTACAATGAGCAGTTCTTC.

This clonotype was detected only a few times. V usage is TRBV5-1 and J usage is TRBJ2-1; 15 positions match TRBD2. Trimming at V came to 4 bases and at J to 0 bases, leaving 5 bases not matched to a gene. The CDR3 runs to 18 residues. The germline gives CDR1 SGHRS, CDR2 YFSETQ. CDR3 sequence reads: CASSTGLAGGPSYNEQFF. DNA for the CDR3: TGCGCCAGCAGCACGGGACTAGCGGGAGGCCCCTCCTACAATGAGCAGTTCTTC.

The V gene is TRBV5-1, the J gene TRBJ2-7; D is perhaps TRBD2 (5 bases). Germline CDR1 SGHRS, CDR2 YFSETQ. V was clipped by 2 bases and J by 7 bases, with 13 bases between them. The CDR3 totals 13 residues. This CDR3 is CASSFQTGGEQYF. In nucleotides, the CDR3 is TGCGCCAGCAGCTTCCAGACTGGCGGGGAGCAGTACTTC.

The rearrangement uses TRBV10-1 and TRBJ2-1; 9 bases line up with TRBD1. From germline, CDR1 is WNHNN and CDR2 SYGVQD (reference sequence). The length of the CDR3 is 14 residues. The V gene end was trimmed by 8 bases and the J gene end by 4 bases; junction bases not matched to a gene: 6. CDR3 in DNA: TGCGCCAGCTCCGGGACAGGGTTTTACAATGAGCAGTTCTTC. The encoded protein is CASSGTGFYNEQFF.

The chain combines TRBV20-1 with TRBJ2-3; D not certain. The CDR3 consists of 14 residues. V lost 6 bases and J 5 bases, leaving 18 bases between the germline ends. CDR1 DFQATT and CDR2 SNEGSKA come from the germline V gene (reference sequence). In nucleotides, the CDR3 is TGCAGTGCGGCCCCAAAATGGTCTCTAGATACGCAGTATTTT. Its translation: CSAAPKWSLDTQYF.

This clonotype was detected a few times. CDR3 sequence reads: CASSFGVTGTDTQYF. The CDR3 DNA sequence: TGTGCCAGCAGCTTTGGCGTAACAGGGACCGATACGCAGTATTTT. The chain links TRBV7-2 to TRBJ2-3; a possible D gene is TRBD1 (6 bases). The V and J ends lost 3 bases and 6 bases respectively, with 16 bases between them. Germline CDR1 is SGHTA and CDR2 is FQGNSA. The CDR3 is 15 amino acids.